A selection of T cell receptor beta chains follows, all from one sample in a study of cytomegalovirus exposure and HLA in healthy donors. Using immunoSEQ multiplex PCR, the repertoire was profiled, and TCRdb retains in-frame clones only, with some absent. The data show 100,000 to 150,000 clones, with around 80% seen just once and around 3% held by the top ten. Sequences were obtained from PBMCs. The receptors were gathered from a boy between 2 and 10 years old in good health and CMV-seronegative. CDR3s include the opening cysteine and the closing phenylalanine or tryptophan. The D gene is left open where the match is weak. Rows may omit the clone size; those that give it use once, few, many or a size class.

>NA|TRBV6-6|NA|TRBJ1-4
TGTGCCAGCTCCGATCGGACTGCCGGTAATGAAAAACTGTTTTTT
CASSDRTAGNEKLFF
>NA|TRBV6-4|NA|TRBJ1-1
TGTGCCAGCAGTGACCAGGGAAACACTGAAGCTTTCTTT
CASSDQGNTEAFF
>NA|TRBV6-4|NA|TRBJ2-3
TGTGCCAGCAGTAGCCGCGCGGGACGCACAGATACGCAGTATTTT
CASSSRAGRTDTQYF
>TRBD1|TRBV10-3|NA|TRBJ1-1
TGTGCCATATCAGGGGGTTGGAACACTGAAGCTTTCTTT
CAISGGWNTEAFF
>NA|TRBV6-1|NA|TRBJ2-3
TGTGCCGGGGGGACAGACCTAATAAACACAGATACGCAGTATTTT
CAGGTDLINTDTQYF
>TRBD1|TRBV13|NA|TRBJ1-2
TGTGCCAGCAGCGAGACAGGGGGAAGGGGTGGCTACACCTTC
CASSETGGRGGYTF
>NA|TRBV4-3|NA|TRBJ1-3
TGCGCCAGCAGCCAAGGAGTCGAAATCCGAAACACCATATATTTT
CASSQGVEIRNTIYF
>NA|TRBV6-5|once|TRBJ1-5
TGTGCCAGCAGTTACGGAGGGGCGGGGAGCAATCAGCCCCAGCATTTT
CASSYGGAGSNQPQHF
>TRBD2|TRBV4-1|few|TRBJ2-5
TGCGCCAGCAGCCACCCTACCCGGACTAGCGGGAGCCACCAGTACTTC
CASSHPTRTSGSHQYF
>NA|TRBV6-5|NA|TRBJ1-1
TGTGCCAGCAGTTACTCACGGGTGTACACTGAAGCTTTCTTT
CASSYSRVYTEAFF
>NA|TRBV5-1|NA|TRBJ1-2
TGCGCCAGCAGTTACGGGACTCATGATGGCTACACCTTC
CASSYGTHDGYTF
>TRBD1|TRBV7-2|NA|TRBJ1-6
TGTGCCAGCAGCTCACCTCGGGACAGGGGGATGGGTTCACCCCTCCACTTT
CASSSPRDRGMGSPLHF
>NA|TRBV9|NA|TRBJ2-5
TGTGCCAGCAGCCGACTCCAAGAGACCCAGTACTTC
CASSRLQETQYF
>NA|TRBV4-3|NA|TRBJ1-1
TGCGCCAGCAGCCAAGAGTCCAGGGCGAACACTGAAGCTTTCTTT
CASSQESRANTEAFF
>NA|TRBV7-9|NA|TRBJ1-2
TGTTCCAGCACCCCAGGACAATGGGATGGCTACACCTTC
CSSTPGQWDGYTF
>NA|TRBV30|NA|TRBJ1-1
TGTGCCTGGAGTCCCATGAACACTGAAGCTTTCTTT
CAWSPMNTEAFF
>TRBD1|TRBV4-1|NA|TRBJ1-1
TGCGCCAGCAGCCGAAAACAGGGGTCGAACACTGAAGCTTTCTTT
CASSRKQGSNTEAFF
>NA|TRBV5-6|NA|TRBJ1-1
TGTGCCAGCAGCCGTACAAGAACCGGGACAAGAGTAACTGAAGCTTTCTTT
CASSRTRTGTRVTEAFF
>TRBD2|TRBV25-1|NA|TRBJ2-1
TGTGCCAGCACTCGGCAGGGAGTAGAGATGCTCGGGGGGGAGCAGTTCTTC
CASTRQGVEMLGGEQFF
>TRBD1|TRBV29-1|few|TRBJ2-5
TGCAGCGCGGTTACTGGACAGGGGGGAGAGACCCAGTACTTC
CSAVTGQGGETQYF
>NA|TRBV10-3|NA|TRBJ2-1
TGTGCCATCAGTCAGCGGGATGAGCAGTTCTTC
CAISQRDEQFF
>NA|TRBV28|once|TRBJ2-1
TGTGCCAGCAGTGGGGCTAAACGCGAGGTTGAGCAGTTCTTC
CASSGAKREVEQFF
>NA|TRBV6-6|NA|TRBJ2-3
TGTGCCAGCAGTTACGGGGGGGCTAGCACAGATACGCAGTATTTT
CASSYGGASTDTQYF
>TRBD1|TRBV10-3|NA|TRBJ1-5
TGTGCCGTGGCAGGGGGAGGACAGCCCCAGCATTTT
CAVAGGGQPQHF
>NA|TRBV4-2|NA|TRBJ2-5
TGTGCCAGCAGCCAAGACCTAGGGGGTAGCGAGACCCAGTACTTC
CASSQDLGGSETQYF
>NA|TRBV9|NA|TRBJ1-4
TGTGCCAGCAGCGTAGCGGCTAATGAAAAACTGTTTTTT
CASSVAANEKLFF
>NA|TRBV25-1|once|TRBJ2-1
TGTGCCAGCAGTGAAGAGGACTCTTCCTACAATGAGCAGTTCTTC
CASSEEDSSYNEQFF
>TRBD2|TRBV29-1|NA|TRBJ2-1
TGCAGCGTTGATGAAATCCGGGCTAGCGGCTTGGGGGATGAGCAGTTCTTC
CSVDEIRASGLGDEQFF
>NA|TRBV6-1|NA|TRBJ1-1
TGTGCCAGCAAGGCCCAGGGGACTGAAGCTTTCTTT
CASKAQGTEAFF
>TRBD1|TRBV6-1|once|TRBJ2-1
TGTGCCAGCAGTGCCTACGGGACAGGGGCCTACAATGAGCAGTTCTTC
CASSAYGTGAYNEQFF
>NA|TRBV6-1|NA|TRBJ2-4
TGTGCCAGCAGAGAGACGGACTGGTCCAAAAACATTCAGTACTTC
CASRETDWSKNIQYF
>NA|TRBV19|NA|TRBJ1-2
TGTGCCAGTAGTCAACAGGGAGGGGACTACACCTTC
CASSQQGGDYTF
>TRBD1|TRBV7-9|NA|TRBJ1-1
TGTGCCAGCAGCGCATACAGGGGCGGCACTGAAGCTTTCTTT
CASSAYRGGTEAFF
>NA|TRBV6-5|NA|TRBJ1-1
TGTGCCAGCAGTCCCGACAGACTTCGCACGGCAGACTTT
CASSPDRLRTADF
>TRBD1|TRBV27|NA|TRBJ1-2
TGTGCCAGCAGTTTATCGCCGGACAGGGCTTCAGGCTACACCTTC
CASSLSPDRASGYTF
>TRBD2|TRBV5-4|once|TRBJ2-1
TGTGCCAGCAGCTTTGACGGGAGGATGTCCTACAATGAGCAGTTCTTC
CASSFDGRMSYNEQFF
>TRBD1|TRBV4-1|NA|TRBJ1-1
TGCGCCAGCAGCCTCAGGGGGATGAACACTGAAGCTTTCTTT
CASSLRGMNTEAFF
>TRBD1|TRBV19|NA|TRBJ1-2
TGTGCCAGTAAAGGGGGCTTGAACTATGGCTACACCTTC
CASKGGLNYGYTF
>NA|TRBV7-3|NA|TRBJ2-3
TGTGCCAGCAGCCCCCGGGGAGAGCTTTTTCCGGTAGATACGCAGTATTTT
CASSPRGELFPVDTQYF
>NA|TRBV4-2|NA|TRBJ2-6
TGTGCCAGCAGCCAAGAGGAGGGTGGGGCCAACGTCCTGACTTTC
CASSQEEGGANVLTF
>TRBD1|TRBV7-9|NA|TRBJ1-1
TGTGCCAGCAGCTTATCCGCAGGGGGCGCGCTGGTCACTGAAGCTTTCTTT
CASSLSAGGALVTEAFF
>NA|TRBV4-1|few|TRBJ1-1
TGCGCCAGCAGCCAATCGGCAGAGGACACTGAAGCTTTCTTT
CASSQSAEDTEAFF
>NA|TRBV5-4|NA|TRBJ2-5
TGTGCCAGCAGCTTAAAGTTGAGCGAGACCCAGTACTTC
CASSLKLSETQYF
>TRBD1|TRBV19|NA|TRBJ2-4
TGTGCCACCGGGGGACAGGGGCAGATGTTGGCCAAAAACATTCAGTACTTC
CATGGQGQMLAKNIQYF
>NA|TRBV9|NA|TRBJ1-2
TGTGCCAGCAGCGTAGGTCCACAGGCTAACTATGGCTACACCTTC
CASSVGPQANYGYTF
>NA|TRBV7-2|few|TRBJ1-3
TGTGCCAGCAGCGGCCAAACAGGGCCCGGAAACACCATATATTTT
CASSGQTGPGNTIYF
>TRBD1|TRBV2|NA|TRBJ1-1
TGTGCCAGCACTAGGACAGGGAACACTGAAGCTTTCTTT
CASTRTGNTEAFF
>TRBD2|TRBV27|once|TRBJ2-2
TGTGCCAGCAGTTTCTGGACTAGCGGGACCGGGGAGCTGTTTTTT
CASSFWTSGTGELFF
>NA|TRBV2|NA|TRBJ1-1
TGTGCCAGCGTTAGGCGGGTGAACACTGAAGCTTTCTTT
CASVRRVNTEAFF
>TRBD1|TRBV19|NA|TRBJ1-5
TGTGCCACCCGGGACAGCGGAGCTAATCAGCCCCAGCATTTT
CATRDSGANQPQHF